This passage covers 3 T cell receptor beta chains from one sample sequenced in a study of blood T cell repertoires in COVID-19. Libraries were prepared by immunoSEQ multiplex PCR; TCRdb keeps only in-frame clonotypes and omits some of them. The sample has hundreds of thousands of clones, roughly 88% seen once. Input material: peripheral blood. These receptors all come from a woman of 80 years or more with COVID-19, enrolled during active disease.

The rearrangement joins TRBV19 to TRBJ1-6, with D maybe TRBD1 (6 bases). CDR3 size: 13 residues. Germline V gene sequence: CDR1 LNHDA, CDR2 SQIVND (reference sequence). The V end lost 5 bases, the J end lost 9 bases, and 11 bases lay between the germline ends. The chain's CDR3 is CASSLGASSPLHF. In DNA form, the CDR3 reads TGTGCCAGTAGTCTGGGGGCCTCTTCACCCCTCCACTTT.

This chain links TRBV10-1 with TRBJ1-6; D is unresolved. This CDR3 has 13 amino acids. Germline-derived CDR1 and CDR2 are WNHNN and SYGVQD (reference sequence). Deletions cut 8 bases from V and 10 bases from J, with 15 bases between. The CDR3 is CASSEAFRSPLHF. CDR3 sequence (DNA): TGCGCCAGCTCCGAGGCTTTTCGCTCACCCCTCCACTTT.

This clone was detected a few times. The genes are TRBV6-6 and TRBJ1-1; 7 nucleotides match TRBD1. Trimming took 0 bases from V and 6 from J; bases not matched to a gene: 4. CDR1 MNHNY and CDR2 SVGAGI come from the germline V gene (reference sequence). The CDR3 contains 14 residues. CDR3 loop: CASSYSEGAAEAFF. The CDR3 DNA sequence: TGTGCCAGCAGTTACTCTGAGGGGGCCGCTGAAGCTTTCTTT.